The present T cell receptor beta chain was sequenced within a study of T-cell memory formation after mild COVID-19 (dated by TCRdb to the early 2020s). For the study in its entirety: TCR sequence clusters from the two donors were largely donor specific. Two young, previously healthy adult volunteers made up the cohort, one male and one female. T-cell clones expanding and contracting after mild COVID-19 in two donors were tracked by longitudinal TCRalpha and TCRbeta repertoire sequencing. The paper's findings and limits, for the study overall: SARS-CoV-2 specificity of the second-wave clones peaking on day 37 was not confirmed. Some responding clones were detected in pre-infection memory, suggesting pre-existing cross-reactive memory T cells joined the SARS-CoV-2 response. The study covered only a couple of mild cases, and larger cohorts including severe cases with pre-infection samples were considered necessary. Clones that contracted from day 15 to 85 showed balanced CD4/CD8 phenotypes, whereas a second wave of clones that expanded from day 15 to 37 leaned towards CD4+. Contracting CD4+ clones were located mainly in the CM and EM memory subsets, whereas CD8+ clones were found to be enriched in EMRA.

These reads were obtained on an Illumina NovaSeq 6000. cDNA libraries for TCRalpha and TCRbeta were prepared by 5'RACE using constant-segment primers, with sample barcodes and unique molecular identifiers added. RNA was extracted from every sample with Trizol reagent. Amplification of the libraries took two PCR steps, and the second step added a second sample barcode plus Illumina TruSeq adapters. Sequencing of the libraries was done on an Illumina NovaSeq, producing 2 x 150 bp paired-end reads. In the authors' own workflow: With migec v1.2.7, reads were demultiplexed and then collapsed into UMI-guided consensus sequences. Using mixcr v2.1.11, UMI consensuses were aligned to TRA and TRB V and J templates and then assembled into clonotypes. A clonotype was counted as expanded or contracted only when both edgeR and NoisET called the clonotype significant, with the noise models trained on biological replicates. edgeR calls used a false discovery rate-adjusted p below 0.01 and a log2 fold-change threshold of 1. PCA with hierarchical clustering of max-normalized trajectories of the 1000 most abundant clonotypes was used as exploratory dynamics analysis. The CD4 or CD8 phenotype of responding clones was assigned using the separately sequenced CD4+ and CD8+ repertoires. TCRdb reanalyzed the raw reads on its own, using fastp at Q25 for trimming and MiXCR for clone calling, and kept in-frame beta chains. Duplicate CDR3 protein sequences are folded into a single record with the most common DNA and genes. TCRdb assigned the V and J calls; the authors' analysis was not used. The sample contains hundreds of thousands of distinct CDR3 sequences, 16% of them found a single time. The ten top clones hold 20% to 25% of the sample.

The germline V gene gives CDR1 as SGHRS and CDR2 as YFSETQ. From its cysteine to its phenylalanine, the CDR3 spans 15 amino acids. The sequence is cut down to CDR3 DNA, 45 bases in frame from base 1. Between the V and J ends, shortened by 2 bases and 3 bases respectively, the junction contains 14 bases. Ficoll-Paque density gradient centrifugation was the method used to isolate PBMCs. This clonotype appeared a few times. Its binding antigen is unknown. Base quality data are lacking; no much larger clone is found one base away. The TCR originated in a man aged 18 to 30 who had mild COVID-19 (a few samples of this study predate the infection). The sample titles of this study are shuffled in the database, so cell type and time point are left out; the donor was told from shared clones. The sequenced material came from PBMCs or a T cell subset sorted from them (not recorded which). The rearranged chain carries TRBV5-1 and TRBJ1-1, with the D gene uncertain. The base sequence is TGCGCCAGCAGCTTCAGGACTGTTACTGACACTGAAGCTTTCTTT. Translated, it gives CASSFRTVTDTEAFF. Reference TRBV5-1 and TRBJ1-1 proteins supply the regions before and after the CDR3; the full variable domain is: KAGVTQTPRYLIKTRGQQVTLSCSPISGHRSVSWYQQTPGQGLQFLFEYFSETQRNKGNFPGRFSGRQFSNSRSEMNVSTLELGDSALYLCASSFRTVTDTEAFFGQGTRLTVV.